The 15 T cell receptor beta chains listed next were all sequenced from one sample in a study of blood T cell repertoires in COVID-19. Assay: immunoSEQ multiplex PCR; the TCRdb copy retains only in-frame clones and omits some. This sample has 72,000 or so clones, with approximately 85% found just once. Sequenced sample: peripheral blood. Receptors were obtained from a woman aged 80 or older with active or convalescent COVID-19.

This chain uses TRBV5-4 with TRBJ1-5; 7 bases agree with TRBD1. Germline trimming cut 3 bases from V and 3 bases from J; bases unmatched to any gene: 6. CDR1 SGHNT and CDR2 YYREEE come from the germline V gene (reference sequence). This CDR3 comprises 15 residues. CDR3 coding DNA: TGTGCCAGCAGCTCTCAAGGGACAGTCAATCAGCCCCAGCATTTT. It translates to CASSSQGTVNQPQHF.

The chain links TRBV4-3 to TRBJ1-3, with 7 bases that match TRBD1. This CDR3 region has 17 residues. V shed 0 bases, J shed 5 bases, and the junction held 10 bases outside the gene matches. Germline assignment: CDR1 LGHNA and CDR2 YSLEER. This CDR3 is CASSQDLRGTDRNTIYF. In DNA, the CDR3 is TGCGCCAGCAGCCAAGATCTTAGGGGGACAGACAGAAACACCATATATTTT.

J is TRBJ1-6 and V is TRBV4-2, with a weak D call TRBD1 (6 bases). CDR1 and CDR2 from the germline V gene are LGHNA and YNFKEQ. This CDR3 region has 15 residues. V lost 2 bases, J lost 10 bases, and 15 bases lay in between. CDR3 sequence reads: CASSQQQGVMSPLHF. CDR3 bases: TGTGCCAGCAGCCAACAACAGGGTGTTATGTCACCCCTCCACTTT.

The chain is built from TRBV18 and TRBJ2-4, with D possibly TRBD2 on 5 matching bases. The CDR3 spans 13 residues. Germline loops: CDR1 KGHSH, CDR2 LQKENI. Between the trimmed V and J ends, which lost 5 bases and 13 bases, there was a span of 18 bases. CDR3 sequence: CASSDGHRTGQYF. The CDR3 DNA reads TGTGCCAGCTCAGATGGGCACCGGACGGGACAGTACTTC.

The chain is built from TRBV6-5 and TRBJ1-2, with D possibly matching TRBD1 (6 bases). Germline CDR1 reads MNHEY; CDR2 reads SVGAGI. V lost 2 bases to trimming and J lost 4 bases, with 17 bases between them. This CDR3 region has 16 residues. Here the CDR3 DNA reads TGTGCCAGCAGTTACCGCTTTACAGGGAGCCCCTATGGCTACACCTTC. It translates to CASSYRFTGSPYGYTF.

V is TRBV7-2 and J is TRBJ2-3, with 7 bases lining up with TRBD2. V lost 3 bases, J lost 5 bases, and 5 bases stayed unmatched. The CDR3 runs to 14 residues. CDR1 and CDR2 from the germline V gene are SGHTA and FQGNSA. As DNA, the CDR3 is TGTGCCAGCAGCTTGGGTCGCGGGGGAGATACGCAGTATTTT. This gives the protein CASSLGRGGDTQYF.

The chain carries TRBV28 and TRBJ1-1, with 9 bases matching TRBD1. Germline CDR1 MDHEN, CDR2 SYDVKM. With V trimmed by 1 base and J by 1 base, 1 base remained unmatched. The CDR3 length is 15 residues. As DNA, the CDR3 is TGTGCCAGCAGTTTATACAGGGGGCGGAACACTGAAGCTTTCTTT. Amino acids: CASSLYRGRNTEAFF.

The chain is built from TRBV24-1 and TRBJ2-1; D might be TRBD2 (5 bases). Germline CDR1 reads KGHDR; CDR2 reads SFDVKD. Trimming removed 8 bases at V and 4 bases at J, with 11 bases between. The CDR3 has 13 amino acids. CDR3 residues: CATKDSNYNEQFF. The CDR3 bases are TGTGCCACCAAGGACTCGAATTACAATGAGCAGTTCTTC.

This CDR3 is CASSHGPTSGAAESTDTQYF. The CDR3 DNA reads as TGTGCCAGCAGCCATGGTCCGACTAGCGGGGCTGCGGAAAGTACAGATACGCAGTATTTT. The rearrangement joins TRBV3-1 (or the pseudogene TRBV3-2) to TRBJ2-3; 11 nucleotides agree with TRBD2. V lost 3 bases, J lost 3 bases, and 17 bases stayed unmatched. Germline CDR1 is LGHDT and CDR2 is YNNKEL (reference sequence). CDR3 size: 20 residues.

J is TRBJ1-1 and V is TRBV7-2; unclear D gene. Germline CDR1 reads SGHTA; CDR2 reads FQGNSA. V was pared by 5 bases and J by 0 bases, with 13 bases between. CDR3 length equals 15 residues. CDR3 nucleotide sequence: TGTGCCAGCAGCCCGCCGCCCGGGGTGAACACTGAAGCTTTCTTT. It encodes CASSPPPGVNTEAFF. The variable domain in full, completed from reference TRBV7-2 and TRBJ1-1, reads GAGVSQSPSNKVTEKGKDVELRCDPISGHTALYWYRQSLGQGLEFLIYFQGNSAPDKSGLPSDRFSAERTGGSVSTLTIQRTQQEDSAVYLCASSPPPGVNTEAFFGQGTRLTVV.

The V gene is TRBV12-5, the J gene TRBJ2-1, with D possibly matching TRBD1 (6 bases). The V gene lost 1 base and the J gene lost 6 bases, with 13 bases spanning the gap. CDR1 and CDR2 from the germline V gene are LGHNT and FRNRAP. The CDR3 has 15 amino acids. The CDR3 spells CASGLGTVAGNEQFF. The CDR3 coding sequence is TGTGCTAGTGGTTTGGGGACAGTAGCCGGCAATGAGCAGTTCTTC.

This clone was counted between two and nine times. The chain carries TRBV13 and TRBJ2-7; 9 bases fit TRBD1. V trimming: 4 bases; J trimming: 4 bases; junction bases outside the gene matches: 5. Germline loops: CDR1 PRHDT, CDR2 FYEKMQ (reference sequence). The CDR3 extends over 14 amino acids. The CDR3 reads CASSSDRGGYEQYF. The CDR3 nucleotides read TGTGCCAGCAGCTCGGACAGGGGTGGATACGAGCAGTACTTC.

This chain connects TRBV10-3 to TRBJ2-3, with 7 bases identical to TRBD2. CDR1 ENHRY and CDR2 SYGVKD come from the germline V gene. The CDR3 contains 13 residues. The V segment lost 9 bases and the J segment 5 bases; nucleotides outside the gene matches: 8. CDR3 sequence: CAIGASGQDTQYF. The CDR3, as DNA: TGTGCCATAGGGGCTAGCGGCCAAGATACGCAGTATTTT.

The chain couples TRBV6-2 or TRBV6-3 to TRBJ1-5; no clear D gene. CDR3 length: 17 amino acids. V was cut by 6 bases and J by 8 bases, with 26 bases left in between. CDR1 is MNHEY, CDR2 SVGEGT, per germline. The CDR3 DNA reads TGTGCCAGCAGCGGCGGCGGGTCGGGCCGAATTTATAAGCCCCAGCATTTT. Translation gives CASSGGGSGRIYKPQHF.

The genes are TRBV4-3 and TRBJ1-5; D call uncertain. V was cut by 0 bases and J by 6 bases, with 12 bases left in between. This CDR3 is 15 amino acids long. Germline CDR1 LGHNA, CDR2 YSLEER. For the CDR3, the DNA is TGCGCCAGCAGCCAAGATCGGGGAGCAGGTCAGCCCCAGCATTTT. Its protein product is CASSQDRGAGQPQHF.